This TCR beta chain was identified during a study of T-cell reconstitution after alpha-beta-depleted transplantation in children. Study observations and caveats: Day-60 TCRbeta diversity that was high in some patients was derived from surviving recipient T cells and thymic progenitors. Several hundred graft clones that had expanded were reportedly the source of alpha-beta T cells about two months after transplant.

Looked up from germline, CDR1 is SGDLS and CDR2 is YYNGEE. Trimming pared 4 bases from V and 8 bases from J, leaving 22 bases between. This CDR3 is built from 16 residues. This clonotype was seen just once. Antigen unknown. Preparation of the TCRbeta library used unique molecular identifiers. A single record per CDR3 protein comes from TCRdb applying MiXCR to the PCR reads. This table has around 960,000 distinct CDR3 sequences, about 29% appearing once. The chain uses TRBV9 and TRBJ2-1; the D gene is possibly TRBD2 (5 bases). This material consisted of PBMCs, mostly from graft donor cells, taken 360 days after TCRalphabeta/CD19-depleted stem cell transplant. The sequence derives from a boy younger than two who had a stem cell transplant for SCID, so the T cells may come from the graft donor. The DNA of the CDR3 is TGTGCCAGCAGCCCCCGAGAGGGTCTCCCGTGGGATGAGCAGTTCTTC. The encoded protein is CASSPREGLPWDEQFF.